This T cell receptor beta chain was recorded in a study of cytomegalovirus exposure and HLA in healthy donors. Turning to the study itself: Out of 300 to 500 genotyped donors, about 76% belonged to the Caucasian-associated ancestry cluster.

Trimming took 6 bases from V and 2 from J, leaving 16 bases between them. The germline V gene has CDR1 SGHRS and CDR2 YFSETQ. The CDR3 runs to 15 residues. This clone was picked up a small number of times. In the PCR, 60 Vbeta and 13 Jbeta primers were used. Measured with immunoSEQ multiplex PCR; TCRdb has only the in-frame clones, and not every one. The sample lists fewer than 80,000 clones, less than 80% seen once, with more than 2% in the top ten. The rearrangement joins TRBV5-1 to TRBJ2-3; no definite D call. This clonotype was obtained from a man under 40 in good health and CMV-seronegative. What was sequenced was PBMCs. The CDR3 here is CASNARGLDTDTQYF. The CDR3 DNA sequence: TGCGCCAGCAACGCGAGAGGCCTGGACACAGATACGCAGTATTTT.